A single count supports the clone carrying this TCR beta chain. Its specificity is not known. The entry originates in a study of Ad26.COV2.S vaccination and SARS-CoV-2 variants. V was clipped by 2 bases and J by 0 bases; unmatched bases: 4. This CDR3 spans 16 amino acids. Germline V lookup: CDR1 SEHNR, CDR2 FQNEAQ (reference sequence). This table comes from immunoSEQ multiplex PCR, and its TCRdb copy is limited to in-frame clones, with some not included. The repertoire consists of roughly 400,000 clones, with roughly 91% occurring once and the leading ten covering roughly 4%. Indicated treatment: roughly 18 received Ad26.COV2.S at low or high dose, single or two shots; several received placebo; per-sample allocation not given. It was on day 63 after the first vaccine or placebo injection that samples were taken. Whole-study results and caveats: Analyses that measured TCR breadth and depth may have underestimated total T cell responses.

The chain couples TRBV7-9 to TRBJ2-1; 7 nucleotides agree with TRBD1. The specimen comprised peripheral blood, sampled in a trial of Ad26.COV2.S vaccine versus placebo. This clonotype originated in a person between 18 and 59 years old who received the Ad26.COV2.S COVID-19 vaccine or a placebo. The CDR3 sequence: CASSLSSGGSYNEQFF. Written as DNA, the CDR3 is TGTGCCAGCAGCTTATCATCAGGGGGCTCCTACAATGAGCAGTTCTTC.